The entry below describes one T cell receptor beta chain. The antigen it binds to is not known. It has no much larger one-base neighbor in the sample; base qualities were not kept. These data come from a study of OX40 agonist ivuxolimab in advanced cancers. As for the study more broadly: The costimulatory receptor OX40 (CD134) was targeted by ivuxolimab, a fully human IgG2 agonistic monoclonal antibody. Intravenous ivuxolimab was administered to patients every 2 weeks at six dose levels: 0.01, 0.1, 0.3, 1.5, 3 and 10 mg/kg. Of the approximately 54 dose-escalation patients, hepatocellular carcinoma was present in roughly 19, melanoma in roughly 15, renal cell carcinoma in 9 and head and neck cancer in 9. In the dose-escalation cohort, 82.7% of patients were male, and the mean age was approximately 60 years, with a range of about 23 to 85. Prior anti-PD-1, anti-PD-L1 or anti-CTLA-4 therapy was permitted, and approximately 42% of dose-escalation patients had received checkpoint inhibitors. Partial responses occurred in three dose-escalation patients: two with cutaneous melanoma and one with hepatocellular carcinoma. Peripheral TCRbeta sequencing was intended to test whether TCR sequence diversity was altered and clonal T-cell expansion was caused by ivuxolimab. The monotherapy dose-escalation portion (N = 52 patients) of the phase I ivuxolimab trial is reported in the paper.

Trimming removed 5 bases from V and 7 bases from J, leaving 18 bases between the germline ends. Sequences SGHTA (CDR1) and FQGNSA (CDR2) are obtained from the germline V gene. The CDR3 goes from the cysteine to the phenylalanine over 15 residues. The only DNA kept is the CDR3, 45 bases in frame from the first base. The trial excluded patients who had a history of autoimmune disease or were on systemic immunosuppression. Peripheral blood for TCR sequencing was collected from all dose cohorts at baseline, on cycle 4 day 1, and on cycle 7 day 1. The samples were taken from a phase I, first-in-human, multicenter, open-label dose-escalation trial of ivuxolimab. Adults with locally advanced or metastatic melanoma, renal cell, hepatocellular, or head and neck squamous cell carcinoma were enrolled in the trial. Before TCR sequencing, CD4+ T cells and CD8+ T cells from peripheral blood were sorted into separate populations.

For sequencing of the TCRbeta CDR3 region, genomic DNA was extracted from the sorted cells. The immunoSEQ Assay was used for sequencing of TCRbeta CDR3 regions. This immuneACCESS table, as held by TCRdb, lists in-frame sequences with V and J called but not all clones. Of the missing ones, under half trace to an unresolved V gene in checked studies; the others have no known cause. The table for this sample lists 65,000 to 95,000 clones; about 90% of them were counted only once. The top ten hold about 0.3% of the sample. Results and caveats for the whole study, not just this receptor: After ivuxolimab, more expanded clones were found on average in CD8+ T cells than in CD4+ T cells. The antigen specificity of the peripheral T cells that underwent clonal expansion was not determined. At doses of 0.1 to 3.0 mg/kg, clonal expansion of both CD4+ and CD8+ T cells in blood was seen between baseline and week 6. In the 0.1-3.0 mg/kg groups, partial responders were among the patients with the lowest normalized peripheral clonal expansion, particularly in CD8+ T cells. Low levels of normalized T-cell clonal expansion were also seen in some nonresponding patients.

The material sequenced was CD4+ or CD8+ T cells sorted from blood, taken in a trial of the OX40 agonist ivuxolimab. This clonotype originated in an adult with an advanced solid tumor such as melanoma, head and neck, liver or kidney cancer. Rearrangement joined TRBV7-2 to TRBJ2-1, with TRBD2 as a weak D call on 6 bases. The DNA sequence follows: TGTGCCAGCAGCCTGACTAGAGGTCGGCCAAATGAGCAGTTCTTC. The translation is CASSLTRGRPNEQFF.